The source of this T cell receptor (beta chain) is a study of blood T cells in healthy people across ages. Broader study findings: It was held that the diversity estimates obtained from one million T cells were underestimates. Both higher diversity and more naive CD4+ cells marked long-lived donors when set against aged donors.

Staff drew ten milliliters of peripheral blood from each donor. Then a second PCR, running roughly 7 to 11 cycles, was carried out with a sample-barcoded 5' primer and a J-beta primer mix. Each cDNA was tagged by a template-switch adaptor containing 12 random nucleotides. TCRdb analysed the 5' RACE reads with MiXCR anew, one entry per CDR3 protein. The sample yields about 670,000 distinct CDR3 sequences, 40% to 45% seen once. Concerning this clonotype: No antigen is known for it.

This sequence was found in a man older than 75 in good health. Sequences were obtained from blood.

CDR3 bases: TGTGCCAGCAGCCAGGCATCCGGGACAGAGTACTTC. Protein sequence: CASSQASGTEYF. The rearrangement joins TRBV3-1 to TRBJ2-4, with 7 bases that match TRBD1. Germline lookup yields CDR1 LGHDT and CDR2 YNNKEL (reference sequence). The CDR3 has 12 amino acids. J lost 14 bases, V lost 3 bases, and 7 bases had no gene match.